The next 30 T cell receptor beta chains were all read from a single sample in a study of metastatic and nonmetastatic thyroid tumors. Thyroid surgery was preceded by no treatment in any patient. MiXCR was used by TCRdb to re-call the PCR reads. The data contain more than 65,000 clones, more than 13% of them singletons. The material sequenced was blood. These receptors were taken from a male donor with papillary thyroid cancer or a benign thyroid nodule (not recorded which). Some clones in this sample may be carry-over from other donors' samples.

On this clone: A much bigger clone sits one base away, suggesting this may be a read error. The gene calls are TRBV19 and TRBJ1-5, with D unresolved. Germline V CDR1 and CDR2: LNHDA, SQIVND (reference sequence). CDR3 length: 14 residues. The CDR3 region is CASSMISGKQPHHF. The CDR3 nucleotides are TGTGCCAGTAGTATGATAAGTGGCAAACAGCCCCATCATTTT.

This clone was observed at least ten times. This sequence joins TRBV6-1 and TRBJ1-1, with D uncertain. V was shortened by 7 bases and J by 1 base, with 10 bases between the two germline ends. The CDR3 consists of 13 residues. Germline V gives CDR1 MNHNS, CDR2 SASEGT. The CDR3 protein is CASKIHKNTEAFF. In DNA, the CDR3 is TGTGCCAGCAAAATACACAAGAACACTGAAGCTTTCTTT.

This clone was seen ten or more times. The chain couples TRBV5-8 to TRBJ1-1, with unresolved D. Trimming stripped 2 bases from V and 1 base from J, with 6 bases between. This CDR3 spans 13 amino acids. CDR1 and CDR2 (germline): SGHTS, YDEGEE. Here the CDR3 DNA reads TGTGCCAGCAGCTTTACACAGAACACTGAAGCTTTCTTT. Amino acids: CASSFTQNTEAFF.

This clone showed up many times. The genes are TRBV4-3 and TRBJ1-3, with D uncertain. This CDR3 is built from 15 residues. Germline CDR1 reads LGHNA; CDR2 reads YSLEER. V lost 0 bases and J 0 bases, leaving 6 bases between the germline ends. The CDR3 DNA sequence: TGCGCCAGCAGCCAAGACACGTACTCTGGAAACACCATATATTTT. Translation gives CASSQDTYSGNTIYF.

The sample holds many counts of this clone. The V call is TRBV19, the J call TRBJ2-1; TRBD2 agrees at 7 bases. CDR1 is LNHDA and CDR2 is SQIVND in the germline V gene (reference sequence). The CDR3 sequence is 15 residues long. After removal of 6 bases from V and 6 bases from J, the junction contained 11 bases not matched to a gene. This chain's CDR3 is CASRLAANPGNEQFF. CDR3 DNA sequence: TGTGCCAGTAGGCTAGCGGCCAACCCGGGCAATGAGCAGTTCTTC.

The J gene is TRBJ2-2, the V gene TRBV20-1; TRBD2 aligns across 10 bases. Looked up from germline, CDR1 is DFQATT and CDR2 is SNEGSKA (reference sequence). The CDR3 is 14 residues long. V shed 7 bases, J shed 6 bases, and the junction held 8 bases outside the gene matches. CDR3 DNA: TGCAGTGAGGGGACTAGCGATAACGCCGGGGAGCTGTTTTTT. This sequence encodes CSEGTSDNAGELFF.

This clone was seen repeatedly, ten times or more. The chain employs TRBV28 and TRBJ1-6; possible D gene TRBD1, 6 bases. The CDR3 is 12 amino acids. The V gene's germline CDR1 is MDHEN and CDR2 SYDVKM. The germline V and J ends were trimmed by 5 bases and 9 bases, with 8 bases remaining between them. This CDR3 is CASSRDISPLHF. CDR3 nucleotide sequence: TGTGCCAGCAGTCGGGACATTTCACCCCTCCACTTT.

The gene calls are TRBV3-1 and TRBJ1-2; TRBD1 matches 7 bases. There are 13 residues in the CDR3. CDR1 and CDR2 from the germline V gene are LGHDT and YNNKEL (reference sequence). J was trimmed by 7 bases and V by 1 base; bases with no gene match: 3. CDR3 amino acids: CASSQVGGSGYTF. The CDR3 DNA sequence: TGTGCCAGCAGCCAAGTAGGGGGCAGTGGCTACACCTTC.

There are many counts of this clone. The rearrangement links TRBV5-6 to TRBJ1-4; D call uncertain. Trimming took off 0 bases at V and 7 bases at J, with 13 bases between the two ends. This CDR3 has 15 residues. Per germline, CDR1 SGHDT and CDR2 YYEEEE. This CDR3 reads CASSLVGDLGEKLFF. The CDR3 nucleotides are TGTGCCAGCAGCTTGGTTGGGGATTTGGGTGAAAAACTGTTTTTT.

Many counts were recorded for this clone. Other DNA sequences within the sample encode an identical CDR3. The chain has TRBV10-3 and TRBJ2-7; D not certain. CDR3 length equals 12 residues. The V and J ends lost 2 bases and 4 bases respectively, with 6 bases between them. CDR1 ENHRY and CDR2 SYGVKD come from the germline V gene. The CDR3 bases are TGTGCCATCAGTGAGCGGTCGTACGAGCAGTACGTC. Translating it yields CAISERSYEQYV.

This clone was seen ten or more times. The rearrangement links TRBV6-6 to TRBJ2-5; D is ambiguous. The V end was cut by 2 bases, the J end by 2 bases, with 12 bases between. Germline CDR1 MNHNY, CDR2 SVGAGI (reference sequence). The CDR3 is 15 residues long. This CDR3 reads CASSYRAIQQETQYF. In nucleotides, the CDR3 is TGTGCCAGCAGTTACCGGGCGATACAGCAAGAGACCCAGTACTTC.

This clone was detected many times. The chain recombines TRBV9 with TRBJ1-3; no definite D call. With 0 bases removed from V and 0 bases from J, the gap between germline ends came to 10 bases. CDR3 size: 16 residues. Germline V gene lookup returns CDR1 SGDLS and CDR2 YYNGEE. DNA of the CDR3: TGTGCCAGCAGCGTAGCAACGGTGAGCTCTGGAAACACCATATATTTT. The encoded protein is CASSVATVSSGNTIYF.

Regarding this clone: This may come from a read error, since a much larger clone is one base off. Other DNA sequences from this sample encode an identical CDR3 as well. This rearrangement joins TRBV11-1 to TRBJ2-1; 9 bases are shared with TRBD2. The CDR3 runs 16 residues. The junction had 8 bases not matched to a gene; V was cut back by 2 bases and J by 6 bases. Germline lookup yields CDR1 SGHAT and CDR2 FQDESV (reference sequence). CDR3 sequence (DNA): TGTGCCAGCAGCTTAACCCTTAATAGCGGGAGCAATGAGCAGTTCTTC. This encodes CASSLTLNSGSNEQFF.

This clone appeared many times. The J gene is TRBJ1-1, the V gene TRBV5-1; 7 bases fit TRBD1. The CDR3 contains 15 residues. The V gene end was trimmed by 2 bases and the J gene end by 5 bases; junction bases not matched to a gene: 9. Germline lookup yields CDR1 SGHRS and CDR2 YFSETQ. CDR3 coding DNA: TGCGCCAGCAGCTTCGTCGCGGGACAGAAAACTGAAGCTTTCTTT. Protein product: CASSFVAGQKTEAFF.

The chain has TRBV4-2 and TRBJ2-5; D is unclear. Germline V gene lookup returns CDR1 LGHNA and CDR2 YNFKEQ. The CDR3 runs 14 residues. With 0 bases removed from V and 4 bases from J, the gap between germline ends came to 9 bases. CDR3 region: CASSQEASAETQYF. In DNA, the CDR3 is TGTGCCAGCAGCCAAGAGGCTAGTGCAGAGACCCAGTACTTC.

Many counts were recorded for this clone. The CDR3 DNA reads as TGCAGCGTTGCAGGGGGACACGGGGAGCAGTACGTC. Its protein is CSVAGGHGEQYV. V usage is TRBV29-1 and J usage is TRBJ2-7; TRBD1 matches 7 bases. Trimming took 4 bases from V and 7 from J; bases not matched to a gene: 7. Germline V gives CDR1 SQVTM, CDR2 ANQGSEA. The CDR3 covers 12 residues.

The chain combines TRBV5-4 with TRBJ2-5, with D possibly being TRBD2 (5 bases). Trimming removed 0 bases at V and 9 bases at J, with 15 bases between. There are 14 residues in the CDR3. Germline CDR1 and CDR2: SGHNT and YYREEE (reference sequence). DNA of the CDR3: TGTGCCAGCAGCTTGGCTGGCGCCCCCGGGGCCCAGTACTTC. Translated, it gives CASSLAGAPGAQYF. The full variable domain, completed using reference TRBV5-4 and TRBJ2-5, is ETGVTQSPTHLIKTRGQQVTLRCSSQSGHNTVSWYQQALGQGPQFIFQYYREEENGRGNFPPRFSGLQFPNYSSELNVNALELDDSALYLCASSLAGAPGAQYFGPGTRLLVL.

This clone was observed a few times. The V call is TRBV27, the J call TRBJ2-1; a possible D gene is TRBD2 (6 bases). V lost 3 bases and J lost 15, with 18 bases in between. This CDR3 is 13 amino acids long. Germline CDR1 and CDR2: MNHEY and SMNVEV (reference sequence). CDR3 protein: CASSLKRGFYRFF. DNA for the CDR3: TGTGCCAGCAGTTTGAAACGGGGGTTTTACCGGTTCTTC.

This clone appeared many times. The rearrangement joins TRBV27 to TRBJ1-3; 9 bases match TRBD1. The CDR3 covers 15 residues. J was trimmed by 3 bases and V by 8 bases; bases with no gene match: 8. Germline CDR1 and CDR2: MNHEY and SMNVEV (reference sequence). CDR3 in amino acids: CASRRDRDSGNTIYF. The CDR3 DNA is TGTGCCAGCCGTAGGGACAGGGATAGTGGAAACACCATATATTTT.

The CDR3 reads CASSLGTEQETQYF. As DNA, the CDR3 is TGTGCCAGCAGCTTAGGGACAGAGCAAGAGACCCAGTACTTC. The chain couples TRBV7-2 to TRBJ2-5; the D gene is possibly TRBD1 (6 bases). The germline V gene has CDR1 SGHTA and CDR2 FQGNSA. V was clipped by 1 base and J by 2 bases, with 8 bases between them. There are 14 residues in the CDR3.

Remarks on this clone: This may arise from a read error, as a much more abundant clone is one base away. V gene TRBV9 combines with J gene TRBJ2-2; possibly TRBD2 for D (6 bases). The V gene's germline CDR1 is SGDLS and CDR2 YYNGEE. This CDR3 is 16 amino acids long. Between the trimmed V and J ends, which lost 5 bases and 4 bases, there was a span of 18 bases. CDR3 coding DNA: TGTGCCAGCAGGGGGAGGAGTGGGAGGCCCACCGGGGAGCTGTTTTTT. This sequence encodes CASRGRSGRPTGELFF.

This clone was seen many times. The rearrangement uses TRBV6-1 and TRBJ1-5; the D is unclear. CDR3 length: 13 residues. Looked up from germline, CDR1 is MNHNS and CDR2 is SASEGT. V lost 7 bases to trimming and J lost 7 bases, with 14 bases between them. This chain's CDR3 is CASTRAMGQPQHF. In nucleotides, the CDR3 is TGTGCCAGCACGAGGGCGATGGGCCAGCCCCAGCATTTT.

This clone was recorded at least ten times. The rearrangement links TRBV30 to TRBJ2-4, with 12 bases identical to TRBD2. The CDR3 has 14 residues. The germline V gene encodes CDR1 GTSNPN and CDR2 SVGIG (reference sequence). V shed 5 bases, J shed 2 bases, and the junction held 1 base outside the gene matches. CDR3 nucleotide sequence: TGTGCCTGGGGACTAGCGGGACCCAAAAACATTCAGTACTTC. Its translation is CAWGLAGPKNIQYF. The variable domain in full, with the rest retrieved from reference TRBV30 and TRBJ2-4, is SQTIHQWPATLVQPVGSPLSLECTVEGTSNPNLYWYRQAAGRGLQLLFYSVGIGQISSEVPQNLSASRPQDRQFILSSKKLLLSDSGFYLCAWGLAGPKNIQYFGAGTRLSVL.

This clone showed up many times. The V and J genes are TRBV27 and TRBJ2-1, with 10 bases fitting TRBD1. With 6 bases clipped from V and 7 bases from J, the junction kept 12 bases outside the gene matches. The CDR3 covers 16 residues. The germline CDR1 and CDR2 sequences are MNHEY and SMNVEV (reference sequence). The CDR3 bases are TGTGCCAGCAGCCGGTCTCCCGGGACAGGGGTTAATGAGCAGTTCTTC. It codes for CASSRSPGTGVNEQFF.

This clone has ten or more counts. The chain uses TRBV4-2 and TRBJ2-3; D tentatively fits TRBD1 or TRBD2 (7 bases each). The CDR3 is made up of 16 amino acids. V was shortened by 4 bases and J by 4 bases, with 18 bases between the two germline ends. The germline V gene has CDR1 LGHNA and CDR2 YNFKEQ. CDR3 sequence (DNA): TGTGCCAGCAGCCCGAGGCTGGCAGGGGGGGCAGATACGCAGTATTTT. Its protein product is CASSPRLAGGADTQYF.

This clone occurred many times. V and J are TRBV3-1 and TRBJ1-2; D gene ambiguous. This CDR3 comprises 11 residues. Germline-derived CDR1 and CDR2 are LGHDT and YNNKEL (reference sequence). V shed 0 bases and J shed 4 bases, with 0 bases lying between them. The CDR3 bases are TGTGCCAGCAGCCAAGACTATGGCTACACCTTC. This encodes CASSQDYGYTF.

This clone was found many times. The gene calls are TRBV11-2 and TRBJ2-1, with 12 bases that match TRBD2. V was clipped by 5 bases and J by 5 bases; unmatched bases: 7. CDR1 and CDR2 (germline): SGHAT, FQNNGV. The CDR3 sequence is 16 residues long. This CDR3 is CASSPARTSGNNEQFF. As DNA, the CDR3 is TGTGCCAGCAGCCCTGCCAGGACTAGCGGGAACAATGAGCAGTTCTTC.

In its sample, this clone was seen many times. V usage is TRBV30 and J usage is TRBJ2-3; TRBD1 agrees at 12 bases. CDR1 is GTSNPN and CDR2 is SVGIG in the germline V gene (reference sequence). The length of the CDR3 is 15 residues. V shed 5 bases, J shed 5 bases, and the junction held 8 bases outside the gene matches. The CDR3 here is CAWGGTGGGIDTQYF. The CDR3 nucleotides are TGTGCCTGGGGAGGGACAGGGGGCGGAATAGATACGCAGTATTTT.

This clone was seen ten or more times. The rearrangement uses TRBV6-2 or TRBV6-3 and TRBJ2-7; the match to TRBD1 covers 7 bases. V shed 0 bases, J shed 1 base, and the junction held 12 bases outside the gene matches. CDR1 is MNHEY and CDR2 is SVGEGT in the germline V gene. The CDR3 has 18 amino acids. CDR3 DNA sequence: TGTGCCAGCAGTTACTCCGTTGCCAGGGGGTACGATTCCTACGAGCAGTACGTC. This sequence encodes CASSYSVARGYDSYEQYV.

Notes on this clone: It may be a read error: a sequence one base away is much more abundant. This specimen includes other DNA sequences encoding the same CDR3. The V call is TRBV10-3, the J call TRBJ2-5; D assignment may be TRBD1 or TRBD2 (6 bases each). The V gene's germline CDR1 is ENHRY and CDR2 SYGVKD. The V and J ends lost 4 bases and 5 bases respectively, with 14 bases between them. The CDR3 loop spans 14 amino acids. The CDR3 region has the DNA TGTGCCATCAGTGCGGGGCAGGGGAGGGAGACCCAGTACTTC. Translated, it gives CAISAGQGRETQYF.